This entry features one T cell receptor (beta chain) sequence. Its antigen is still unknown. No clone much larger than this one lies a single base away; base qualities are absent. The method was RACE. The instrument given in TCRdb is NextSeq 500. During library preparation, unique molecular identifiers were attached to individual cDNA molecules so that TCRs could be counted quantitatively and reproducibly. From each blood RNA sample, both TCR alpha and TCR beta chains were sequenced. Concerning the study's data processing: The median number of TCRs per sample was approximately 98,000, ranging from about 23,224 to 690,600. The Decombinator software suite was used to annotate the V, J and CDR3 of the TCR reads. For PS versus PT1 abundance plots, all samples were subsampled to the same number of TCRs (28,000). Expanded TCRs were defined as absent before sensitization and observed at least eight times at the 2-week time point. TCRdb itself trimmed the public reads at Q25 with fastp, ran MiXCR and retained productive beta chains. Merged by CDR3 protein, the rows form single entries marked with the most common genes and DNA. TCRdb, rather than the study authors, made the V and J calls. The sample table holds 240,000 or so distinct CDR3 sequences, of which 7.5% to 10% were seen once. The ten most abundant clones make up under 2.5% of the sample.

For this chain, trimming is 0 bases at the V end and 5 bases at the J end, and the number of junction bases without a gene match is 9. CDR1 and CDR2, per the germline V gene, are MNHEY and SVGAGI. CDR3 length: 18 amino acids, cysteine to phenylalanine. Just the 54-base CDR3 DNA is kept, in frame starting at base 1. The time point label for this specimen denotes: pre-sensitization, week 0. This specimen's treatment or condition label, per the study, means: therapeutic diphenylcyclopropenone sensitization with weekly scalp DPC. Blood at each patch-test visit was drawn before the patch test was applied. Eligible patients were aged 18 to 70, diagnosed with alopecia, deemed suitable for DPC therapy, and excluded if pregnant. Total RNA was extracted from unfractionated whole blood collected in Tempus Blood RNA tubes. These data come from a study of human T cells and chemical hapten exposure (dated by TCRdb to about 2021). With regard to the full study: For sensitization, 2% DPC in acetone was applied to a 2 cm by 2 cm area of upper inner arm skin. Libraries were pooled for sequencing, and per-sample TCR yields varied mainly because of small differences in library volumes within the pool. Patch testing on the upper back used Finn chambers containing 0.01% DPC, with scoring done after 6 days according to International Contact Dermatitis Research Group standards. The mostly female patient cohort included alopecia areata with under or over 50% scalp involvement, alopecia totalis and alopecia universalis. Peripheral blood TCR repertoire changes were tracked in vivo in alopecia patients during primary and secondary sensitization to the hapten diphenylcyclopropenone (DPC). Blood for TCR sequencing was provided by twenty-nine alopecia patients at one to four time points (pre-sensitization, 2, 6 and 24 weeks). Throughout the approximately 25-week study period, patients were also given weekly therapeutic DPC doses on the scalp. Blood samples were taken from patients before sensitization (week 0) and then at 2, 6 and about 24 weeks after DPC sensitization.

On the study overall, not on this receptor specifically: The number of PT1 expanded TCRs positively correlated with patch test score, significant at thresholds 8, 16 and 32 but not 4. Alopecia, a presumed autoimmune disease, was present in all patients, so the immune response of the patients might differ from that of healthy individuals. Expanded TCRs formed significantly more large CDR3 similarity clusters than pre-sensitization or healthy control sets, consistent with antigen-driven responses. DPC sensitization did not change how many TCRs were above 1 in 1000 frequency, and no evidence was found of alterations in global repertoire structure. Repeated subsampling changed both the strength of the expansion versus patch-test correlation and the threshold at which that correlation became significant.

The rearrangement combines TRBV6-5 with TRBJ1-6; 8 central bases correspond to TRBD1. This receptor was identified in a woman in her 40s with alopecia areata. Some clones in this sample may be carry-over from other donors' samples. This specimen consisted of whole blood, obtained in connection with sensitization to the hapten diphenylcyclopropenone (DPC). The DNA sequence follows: TGTGCCAGCAGTTACTCACGGACAGGGACCAGTGATAATTCACCCCTCCACTTT. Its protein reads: CASSYSRTGTSDNSPLHF.